Listed below are T cell receptor beta chains from one sample, sequenced in a study of T cell responses to AZD1222 COVID-19 vaccine. The repertoire was sequenced with immunoSEQ multiplex PCR; TCRdb's copy has only in-frame clones and lacks some. The table has some 140,000 clones, nearly 90% seen once. The source material was peripheral blood, sampled 28 days after the second AZD1222 dose. These receptors originate from an adult who received the AZD1222 COVID-19 vaccine. Both conserved end residues are part of each CDR3. The order of the fields is D gene, J gene, V gene, clone size, CDR3 DNA, CDR3 protein. D genes are given only for firm matches. Clone size is stated in some rows and not others, as once, few, many or a class when expanded.

D: -
J: TRBJ1-5
V: TRBV18
size: -
DNA: TGTGCCAGCTCACCCCAGGGAAATCAGCCCCAGCATTTT
CDR3: CASSPQGNQPQHF

D: -
J: TRBJ1-2
V: TRBV20-1
size: -
DNA: TGCACCACAGAGCCCTATGGCTACACCTTC
CDR3: CTTEPYGYTF

D: -
J: TRBJ2-2
V: TRBV11-2
size: -
DNA: TGTGCCAGCAGCTCTAGGAGACAGGTGAACACCGGGGAGCTGTTTTTT
CDR3: CASSSRRQVNTGELFF

D: TRBD1
J: TRBJ1-5
V: TRBV19
size: -
DNA: TGTGCCAGTTCCGACAGGGGATATAGCAATCAGCCCCAGCATTTT
CDR3: CASSDRGYSNQPQHF

D: -
J: TRBJ2-7
V: TRBV27
size: once
DNA: TGTGCCAGCAGTTTCTGGGGGCCCTACGAGCAGTACTTC
CDR3: CASSFWGPYEQYF

D: -
J: TRBJ2-3
V: TRBV5-1
size: -
DNA: TGCGCCAGCAGCTTTATGGGGACTGGAGCCACAGATACGCAGTATTTT
CDR3: CASSFMGTGATDTQYF

D: -
J: TRBJ2-5
V: TRBV5-1
size: -
DNA: TGCGCCAGCAGCAGCCGCCAGGGGGGGATTCAAGAGACCCAGTACTTC
CDR3: CASSSRQGGIQETQYF

D: -
J: TRBJ2-5
V: TRBV19
size: -
DNA: TGTGCCAGTAGTATAGCGGGGGTTCAAGAGACCCAGTACTTC
CDR3: CASSIAGVQETQYF

D: TRBD1
J: TRBJ1-2
V: TRBV29-1
size: once
DNA: TGCAGCGTAACCCGGGACAGGGTTTTGGGCTACACCTTC
CDR3: CSVTRDRVLGYTF

D: TRBD1
J: TRBJ2-3
V: TRBV5-1
size: -
DNA: TGCGCCAGCAGCAAACAGGGGGGACCTAGCACAGATACGCAGTATTTT
CDR3: CASSKQGGPSTDTQYF

D: -
J: TRBJ1-6
V: TRBV25-1
size: -
DNA: TGTGCCAGCAGTGAATTAGGCTCCTATAATTCACCCCTCCACTTT
CDR3: CASSELGSYNSPLHF

D: -
J: TRBJ1-4
V: TRBV5-8
size: -
DNA: TGTGCCAGCAGCTTGGTGATGGGAGAAAAACTGTTTTTT
CDR3: CASSLVMGEKLFF

D: -
J: TRBJ1-1
V: TRBV5-1
size: few
DNA: TGCGCCAGCAGCTCAGCCGGGACACTGAACACTGAAGCTTTCTTT
CDR3: CASSSAGTLNTEAFF

D: -
J: TRBJ1-1
V: TRBV7-8
size: -
DNA: TGTGCCAGCAGCTTACAGACCGAGATGAACACTGAAGCTTTCTTT
CDR3: CASSLQTEMNTEAFF

D: TRBD1
J: TRBJ2-1
V: TRBV6-5
size: -
DNA: TGTGCCAGCAGTTCCCTCCTGACAGGGGAGCAGTTCTTC
CDR3: CASSSLLTGEQFF

D: TRBD1
J: TRBJ2-3
V: TRBV2
size: -
DNA: TGTGCCAGCAGTCCCGGGACAGGGGGCACAGATACGCAGTATTTT
CDR3: CASSPGTGGTDTQYF

D: TRBD1
J: TRBJ1-2
V: TRBV5-4
size: once
DNA: TGTGCCAGCAGCCCGGGACAGGGGGGCTATGGCTACACCTTC
CDR3: CASSPGQGGYGYTF

D: -
J: TRBJ1-2
V: TRBV6-5
size: -
DNA: TGTGCCATCCGAAGGGACACCAACCGGGAAAATGGCTACACCTTC
CDR3: CAIRRDTNRENGYTF

D: TRBD1
J: TRBJ1-1
V: TRBV2
size: -
DNA: TGTGCCAGCAGTGAACAGGGGGCATCGGCCACTGAAGCTTTCTTT
CDR3: CASSEQGASATEAFF

D: -
J: TRBJ1-4
V: TRBV5-6
size: -
DNA: TGTGCCAGCAGCTTGACAAGACAGGTCGTTCCAACTAATGAAAAACTGTTTTTT
CDR3: CASSLTRQVVPTNEKLFF

D: TRBD2
J: TRBJ2-2
V: TRBV4-2
size: -
DNA: TGTGCCAGCAGCCGGGGGGGGAACACCGGGGAGCTGTTTTTT
CDR3: CASSRGGNTGELFF

D: TRBD1
J: TRBJ1-2
V: TRBV7-8
size: -
DNA: TGTGCCAGCAGCTCGGACAGGGGGCGCGGCTACACCTTC
CDR3: CASSSDRGRGYTF

D: TRBD1
J: TRBJ1-2
V: TRBV4-1
size: -
DNA: TGCGCCAGCAGCCAAGTATCGACAGGGGTCGGTGGCTACACCTTC
CDR3: CASSQVSTGVGGYTF

D: -
J: TRBJ1-1
V: TRBV5-4
size: -
DNA: TGTGCCAGCAGCTTGGACCTGGGGAGGAACACTGAAGCTTTCTTT
CDR3: CASSLDLGRNTEAFF

D: -
J: TRBJ1-2
V: TRBV4-3
size: -
DNA: TGCGCCAGCAGCCAAGTCGACCAGGTAAACGGCTACACCTTC
CDR3: CASSQVDQVNGYTF

D: -
J: TRBJ2-3
V: TRBV6-1
size: -
DNA: TGTGCCAGCAGTGAAGCTTACGGGACTAGCACAGATACGCAGTATTTT
CDR3: CASSEAYGTSTDTQYF

D: TRBD1
J: TRBJ1-5
V: TRBV20-1
size: once
DNA: TGCAGTGCTATTGAGGGGGCAGGCAATCAGCCCCAGCATTTT
CDR3: CSAIEGAGNQPQHF